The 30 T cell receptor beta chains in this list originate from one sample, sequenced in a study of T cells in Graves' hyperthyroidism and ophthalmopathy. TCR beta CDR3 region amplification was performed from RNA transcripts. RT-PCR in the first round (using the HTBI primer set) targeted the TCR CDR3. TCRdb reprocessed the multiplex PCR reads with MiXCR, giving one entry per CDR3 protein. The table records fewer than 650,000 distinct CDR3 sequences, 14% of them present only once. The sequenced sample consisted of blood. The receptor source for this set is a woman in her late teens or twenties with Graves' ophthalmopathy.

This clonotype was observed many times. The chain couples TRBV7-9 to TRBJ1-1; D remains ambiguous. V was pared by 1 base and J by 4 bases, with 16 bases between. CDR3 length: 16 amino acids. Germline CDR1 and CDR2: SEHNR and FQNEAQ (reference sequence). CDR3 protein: CASSLGTGAVGTEAFF. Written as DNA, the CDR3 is TGTGCCAGCAGCTTAGGCACCGGAGCGGTGGGCACTGAAGCTTTCTTT.

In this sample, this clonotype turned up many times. The CDR3 protein is CASSPPRGAAKNIQYF. In DNA, the CDR3 is TGTGCCAGCAGCCCACCCCGGGGCGCCGCCAAAAACATTCAGTACTTC. The chain uses TRBV11-2 and TRBJ2-4, with D perhaps matching TRBD1 or TRBD2 (5 bases each). CDR1 and CDR2 (germline): SGHAT, FQNNGV. V lost 5 bases and J 1 base, leaving 15 bases between the germline ends. The CDR3 sequence is 16 residues long. The full variable domain, with the rest looked up from reference TRBV11-2 and TRBJ2-4, is EAGVAQSPRYKIIEKRQSVAFWCNPISGHATLYWYQQILGQGPKLLIQFQNNGVVDDSQLPKDRFSAERLKGVDSTLKIQPAKLEDSAVYLCASSPPRGAAKNIQYFGAGTRLSVL.

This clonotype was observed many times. The CDR3, as DNA: TGTGCCAGCAGTGAGACAGGGGAAAATCAGCCCCAGCATTTT. As protein: CASSETGENQPQHF. V and J are TRBV2 and TRBJ1-5, with 8 bases lining up with TRBD1. In germline, CDR1 is SNHLY, CDR2 FYNNEI. With 3 bases clipped from V and 4 bases from J, the junction kept 2 bases outside the gene matches. The CDR3 length is 14 residues.

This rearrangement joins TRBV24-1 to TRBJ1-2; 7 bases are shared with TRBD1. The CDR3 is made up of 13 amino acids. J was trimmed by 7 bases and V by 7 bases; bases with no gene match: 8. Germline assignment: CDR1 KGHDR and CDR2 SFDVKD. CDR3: CATRDRVTAGYTF. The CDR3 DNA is TGTGCCACCAGAGACAGGGTTACGGCTGGCTACACCTTC.

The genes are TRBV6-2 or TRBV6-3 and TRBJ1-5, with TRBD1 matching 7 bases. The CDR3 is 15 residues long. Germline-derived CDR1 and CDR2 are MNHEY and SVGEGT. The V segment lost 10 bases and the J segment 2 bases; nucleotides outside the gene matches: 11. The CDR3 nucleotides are TGTGCCACCCACCCACGACAGGGTCGCAATCAGCCCCAGCATTTT. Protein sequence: CATHPRQGRNQPQHF.

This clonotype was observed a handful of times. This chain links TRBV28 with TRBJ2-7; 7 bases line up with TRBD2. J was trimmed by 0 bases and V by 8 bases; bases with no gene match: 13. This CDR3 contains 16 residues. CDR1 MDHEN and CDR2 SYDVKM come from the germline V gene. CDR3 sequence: CASGEGLTPPSYEQYF. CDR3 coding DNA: TGTGCCAGCGGGGAGGGGCTCACGCCGCCCTCCTACGAGCAGTACTTC.

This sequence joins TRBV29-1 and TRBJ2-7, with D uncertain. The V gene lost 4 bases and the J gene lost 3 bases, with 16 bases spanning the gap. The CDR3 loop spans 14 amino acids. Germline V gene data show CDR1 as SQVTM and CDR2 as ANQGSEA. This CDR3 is CSVVVGLHIYEQYF. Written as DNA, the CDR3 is TGCAGCGTTGTCGTGGGTCTCCATATCTACGAGCAGTACTTC.

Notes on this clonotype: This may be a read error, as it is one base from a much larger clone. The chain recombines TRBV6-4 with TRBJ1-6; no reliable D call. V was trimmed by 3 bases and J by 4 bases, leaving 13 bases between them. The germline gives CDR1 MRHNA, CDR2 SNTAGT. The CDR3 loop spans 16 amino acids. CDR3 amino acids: CASSETGRRYNSPLHF. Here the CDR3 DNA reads TGTGCCAGCAGTGAGACCGGGCGAAGGTATAATTCACCCCTCCACTTT.

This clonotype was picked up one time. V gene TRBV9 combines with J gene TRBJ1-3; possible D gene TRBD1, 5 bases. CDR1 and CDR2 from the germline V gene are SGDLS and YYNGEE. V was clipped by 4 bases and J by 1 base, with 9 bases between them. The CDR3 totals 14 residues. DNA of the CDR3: TGTGCCAGCAGCCCGGACATATCTGGAAACACCATATATTTT. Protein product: CASSPDISGNTIYF.

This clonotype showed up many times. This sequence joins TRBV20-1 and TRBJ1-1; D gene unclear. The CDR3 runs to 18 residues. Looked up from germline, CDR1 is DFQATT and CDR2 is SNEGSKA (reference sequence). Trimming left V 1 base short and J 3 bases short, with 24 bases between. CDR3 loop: CSARARRTASSWDTEAFF. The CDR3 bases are TGCAGTGCTAGAGCCCGACGGACGGCCTCCTCCTGGGACACTGAAGCTTTCTTT.

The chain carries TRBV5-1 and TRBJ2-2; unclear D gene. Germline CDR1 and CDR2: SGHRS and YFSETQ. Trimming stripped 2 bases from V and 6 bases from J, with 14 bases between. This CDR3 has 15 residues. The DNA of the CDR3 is TGCGCCAGCAGCTTCGTCGAGAAGGTCTCCGGGGAGCTGTTTTTT. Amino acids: CASSFVEKVSGELFF.

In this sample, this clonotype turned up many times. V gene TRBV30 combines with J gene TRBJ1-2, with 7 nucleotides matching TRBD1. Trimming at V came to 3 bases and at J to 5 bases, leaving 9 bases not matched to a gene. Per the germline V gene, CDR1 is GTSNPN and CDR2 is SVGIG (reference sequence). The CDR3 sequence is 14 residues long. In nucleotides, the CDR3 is TGTGCCTGGAGGCCCAAAGACAGGGATTATGGCTACACCTTC. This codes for CAWRPKDRDYGYTF.

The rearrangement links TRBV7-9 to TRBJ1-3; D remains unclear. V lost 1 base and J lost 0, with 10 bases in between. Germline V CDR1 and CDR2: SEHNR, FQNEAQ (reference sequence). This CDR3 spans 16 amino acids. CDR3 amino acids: CASSLVGEPSGNTIYF. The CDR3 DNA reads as TGTGCCAGCAGCTTAGTTGGGGAGCCCTCTGGAAACACCATATATTTT.

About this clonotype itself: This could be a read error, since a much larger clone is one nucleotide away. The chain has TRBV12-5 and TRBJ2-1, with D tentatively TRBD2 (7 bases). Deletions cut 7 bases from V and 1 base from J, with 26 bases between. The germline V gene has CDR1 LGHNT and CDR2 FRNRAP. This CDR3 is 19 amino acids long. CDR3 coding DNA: TGTGCTAGTGTTTTTTTTCTCAGCGGGACCCAGGGGTCCTACAATGAGCAGTTCTTC. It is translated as CASVFFLSGTQGSYNEQFF.

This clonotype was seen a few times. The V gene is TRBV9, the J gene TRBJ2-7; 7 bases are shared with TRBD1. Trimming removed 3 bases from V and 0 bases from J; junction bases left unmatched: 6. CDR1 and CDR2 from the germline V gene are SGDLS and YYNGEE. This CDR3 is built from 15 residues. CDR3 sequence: CASSAGTAASYEQYF. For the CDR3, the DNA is TGTGCCAGCAGCGCCGGGACAGCGGCCTCCTACGAGCAGTACTTC.

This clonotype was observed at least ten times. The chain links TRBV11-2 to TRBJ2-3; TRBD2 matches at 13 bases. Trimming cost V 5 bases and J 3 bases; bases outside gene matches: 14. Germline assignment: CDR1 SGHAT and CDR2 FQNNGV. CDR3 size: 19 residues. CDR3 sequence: CASSQTSGRAMLDTDTQYF. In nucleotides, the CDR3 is TGTGCCAGCAGCCAAACTAGCGGGAGGGCCATGTTGGATACAGATACGCAGTATTTT.

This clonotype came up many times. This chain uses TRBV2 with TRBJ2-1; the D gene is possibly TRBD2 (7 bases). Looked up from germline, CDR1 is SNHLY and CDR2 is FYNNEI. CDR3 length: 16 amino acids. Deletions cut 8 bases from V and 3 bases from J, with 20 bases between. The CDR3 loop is CASVGRGQAGYNEQFF. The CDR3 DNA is TGTGCCAGCGTCGGGCGGGGGCAGGCGGGCTACAATGAGCAGTTCTTC.

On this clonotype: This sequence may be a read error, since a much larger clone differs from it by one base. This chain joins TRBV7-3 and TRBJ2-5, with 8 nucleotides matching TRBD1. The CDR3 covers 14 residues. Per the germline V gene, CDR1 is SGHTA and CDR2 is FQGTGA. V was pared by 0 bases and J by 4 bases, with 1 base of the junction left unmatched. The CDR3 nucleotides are TGTGCCAGCAGCTTAACGGACAGGGTAGAGACCCAGTACTTC. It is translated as CASSLTDRVETQYF.

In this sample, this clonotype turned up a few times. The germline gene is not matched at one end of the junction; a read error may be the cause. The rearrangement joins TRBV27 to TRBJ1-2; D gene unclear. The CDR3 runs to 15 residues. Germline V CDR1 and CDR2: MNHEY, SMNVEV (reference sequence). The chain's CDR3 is CAGSTAGTPNYGYTF. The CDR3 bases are TGTGCCGGCAGTACCGCCGGAACACCCAACTATGGCTACACCTTC.

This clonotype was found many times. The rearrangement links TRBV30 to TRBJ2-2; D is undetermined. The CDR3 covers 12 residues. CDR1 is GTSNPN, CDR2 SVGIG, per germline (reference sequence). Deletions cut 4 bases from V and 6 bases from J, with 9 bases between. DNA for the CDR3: TGTGCCTGGATGGGTCTCGCCGGGGAGCTGTTTTTT. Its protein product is CAWMGLAGELFF.

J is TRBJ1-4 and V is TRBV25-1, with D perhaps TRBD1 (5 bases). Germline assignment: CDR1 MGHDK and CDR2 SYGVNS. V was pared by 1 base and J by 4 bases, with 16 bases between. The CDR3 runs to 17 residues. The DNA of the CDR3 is TGTGCCAGCAGTGAATTGGGGAGGGGCCTTGTTAATGAAAAACTGTTTTTT. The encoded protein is CASSELGRGLVNEKLFF. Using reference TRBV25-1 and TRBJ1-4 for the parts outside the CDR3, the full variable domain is EADIYQTPRYLVIGTGKKITLECSQTMGHDKMYWYQQDPGMELHLIHYSYGVNSTEKGDLSSESTVSRIRTEHFPLTLESARPSHTSQYLCASSELGRGLVNEKLFFGSGTQLSVL.

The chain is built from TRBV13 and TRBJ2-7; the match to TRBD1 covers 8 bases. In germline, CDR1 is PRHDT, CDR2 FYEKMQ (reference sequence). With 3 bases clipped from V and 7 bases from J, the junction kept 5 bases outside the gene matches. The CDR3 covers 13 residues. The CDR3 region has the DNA TGTGCCAGCAGCTTGGGACAGGTCCGGGAGCAGTACTTC. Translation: CASSLGQVREQYF. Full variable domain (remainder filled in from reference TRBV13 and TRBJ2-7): AAGVIQSPRHLIKEKRETATLKCYPIPRHDTVYWYQQGPGQDPQFLISFYEKMQSDKGSIPDRFSAQQFSDYHSELNMSSLELGDSALYFCASSLGQVREQYFGPGTRLTVT.

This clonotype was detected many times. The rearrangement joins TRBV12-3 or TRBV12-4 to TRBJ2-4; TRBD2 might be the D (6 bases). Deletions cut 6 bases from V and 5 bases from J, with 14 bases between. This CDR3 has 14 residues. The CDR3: CASSQAGLENIQYF. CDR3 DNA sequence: TGTGCCAGCAGCCAGGCGGGGCTGGAAAACATTCAGTACTTC.

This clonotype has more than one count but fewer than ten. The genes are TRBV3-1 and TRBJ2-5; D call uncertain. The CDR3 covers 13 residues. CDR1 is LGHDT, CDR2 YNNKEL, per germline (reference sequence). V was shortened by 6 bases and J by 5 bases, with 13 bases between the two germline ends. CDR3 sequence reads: CASRKDPMETQYF. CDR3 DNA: TGTGCCAGCAGAAAGGACCCCATGGAGACCCAGTACTTC.

The CDR3 nucleotides are TGTGCCAGCAGTTCCCCTTCGACAAGCTCCTACAATGAGCAGTTCTTC. Translating gives CASSSPSTSSYNEQFF. V usage is TRBV27 and J usage is TRBJ2-1; no clear D gene. V lost 4 bases, J lost 0 bases, and 13 bases lay in between. The CDR3 consists of 16 residues. Germline V lookup: CDR1 MNHEY, CDR2 SMNVEV (reference sequence).

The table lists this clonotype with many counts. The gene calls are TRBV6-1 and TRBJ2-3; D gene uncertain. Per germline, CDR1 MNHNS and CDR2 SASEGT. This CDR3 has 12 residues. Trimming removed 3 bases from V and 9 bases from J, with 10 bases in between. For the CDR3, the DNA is TGTGCCAGCAGTGACCCTTACCACACGCAGTATTTT. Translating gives CASSDPYHTQYF.

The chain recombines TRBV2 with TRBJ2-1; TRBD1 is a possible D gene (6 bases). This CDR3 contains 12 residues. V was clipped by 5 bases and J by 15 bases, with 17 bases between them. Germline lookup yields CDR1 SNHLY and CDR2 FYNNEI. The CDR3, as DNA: TGTGCCAGCAGTCCCCCAGAGAGGGGGTGGTTCTTC. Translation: CASSPPERGWFF.

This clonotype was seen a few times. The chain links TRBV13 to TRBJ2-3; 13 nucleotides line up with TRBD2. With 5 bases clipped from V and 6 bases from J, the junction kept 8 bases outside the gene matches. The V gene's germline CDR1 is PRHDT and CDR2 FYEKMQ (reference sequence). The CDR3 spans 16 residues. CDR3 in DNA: TGTGCCAGCAGCGCCCGGACTAGCGGGAGCGGGGATACGCAGTATTTT. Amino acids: CASSARTSGSGDTQYF.

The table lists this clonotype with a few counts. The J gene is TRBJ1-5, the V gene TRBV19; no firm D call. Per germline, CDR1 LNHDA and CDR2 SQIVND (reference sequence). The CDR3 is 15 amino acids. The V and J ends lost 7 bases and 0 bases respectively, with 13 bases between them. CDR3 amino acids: CASIQTMGSNQPQHF. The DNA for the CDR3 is TGTGCCAGTATCCAGACCATGGGTAGCAATCAGCCCCAGCATTTT.

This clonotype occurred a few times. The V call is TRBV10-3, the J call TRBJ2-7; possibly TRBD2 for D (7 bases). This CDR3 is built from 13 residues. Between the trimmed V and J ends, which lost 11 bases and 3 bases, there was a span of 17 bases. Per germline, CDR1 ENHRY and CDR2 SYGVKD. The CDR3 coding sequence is TGTGCCGCCAGTGGGGGCGGGGGCTACGAGCAGTACTTC. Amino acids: CAASGGGGYEQYF.